A selection of T cell receptor beta chains follows, all from one sample in a study of T-cell reconstitution after alpha-beta-depleted transplantation in children. TCRdb itself ran the PCR reads through MiXCR, one entry per CDR3 protein. Of 300,000 to 400,000 distinct CDR3 sequences in the sample, around 15% were seen once. Sequenced here: PBMCs, mostly from graft donor cells, sampled 360 days after TCRalphabeta/CD19-depleted stem cell transplant. Receptors originate from a male patient between 2 and 10 years old who had a stem cell transplant for acute lymphoblastic leukemia, so the T cells may come from the graft donor. The conserved cysteine and the conserved F or W are not part of the CDR3 here. The D gene is left open where the match is weak.

CDR3 length	V gene	D gene	J gene	CDR3 protein
12	TRBV4-3	-	TRBJ1-5	ASSQDWGNQPQH
14	TRBV2	TRBD1	TRBJ2-1	ASSRNGQGWYNEQF
17	TRBV11-2	TRBD1	TRBJ2-4	ASSLPFRGRRLAKNIQY
13	TRBV5-1	TRBD2	TRBJ2-1	ASSLTSGSLNEQF
14	TRBV5-1	TRBD1	TRBJ2-2	ASSLGTGVNTGELF
12	TRBV23-1	-	TRBJ2-5	ASSPGEGAETQY
12	TRBV4-3	TRBD1	TRBJ2-7	ASSHRQGIYEQY
13	TRBV6-5	TRBD2	TRBJ2-7	ASSQELAGAYEQY
13	TRBV9	TRBD1	TRBJ2-3	ASSGQGAPPDTQY
14	TRBV5-1	TRBD1	TRBJ1-4	ASSSGTGGFSEKLF
15	TRBV5-1	-	TRBJ1-1	ASSLDPTERYDTEAF
11	TRBV4-3	-	TRBJ1-5	ASSQEAYQPQH
11	TRBV20-1	TRBD2	TRBJ2-2	SASGGETGELF
13	TRBV28	TRBD2	TRBJ2-1	ASTESGRAYNEQF
13	TRBV14	-	TRBJ2-5	ASSQAGGVQETQY
17	TRBV11-1	TRBD2	TRBJ2-1	ASSLASQLSGRGVGEQF
15	TRBV6-2/TRBV6-3	-	TRBJ2-1	ASSYRRWEVWSNEQF
11	TRBV4-3	-	TRBJ2-3	ASSQPGLYTQY
11	TRBV7-2	-	TRBJ1-5	ASSFISNQPQH
14	TRBV4-3	-	TRBJ2-1	ASSQEGPNSYNEQF
13	TRBV7-8	-	TRBJ2-3	ASSLLRGPGDTQY
12	TRBV28	-	TRBJ2-7	ASSFIQAPYEQY
10	TRBV10-3	-	TRBJ2-5	AISLGQETQY
10	TRBV5-1	-	TRBJ2-5	ASSLGIETQY